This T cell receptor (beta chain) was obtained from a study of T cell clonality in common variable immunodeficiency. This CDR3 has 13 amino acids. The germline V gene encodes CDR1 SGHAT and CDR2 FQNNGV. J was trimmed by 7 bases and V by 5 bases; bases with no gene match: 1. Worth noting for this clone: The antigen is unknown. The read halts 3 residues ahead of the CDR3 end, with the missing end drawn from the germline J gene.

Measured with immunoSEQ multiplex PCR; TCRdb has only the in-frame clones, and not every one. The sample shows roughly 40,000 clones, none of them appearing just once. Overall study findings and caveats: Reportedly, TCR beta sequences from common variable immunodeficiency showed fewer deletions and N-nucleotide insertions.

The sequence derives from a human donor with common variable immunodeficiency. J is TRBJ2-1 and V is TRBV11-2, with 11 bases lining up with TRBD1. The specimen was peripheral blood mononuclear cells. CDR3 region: CASSRDRGNEQFF. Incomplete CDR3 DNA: TGTGCCAGCAGCAGGGACAGGGGGAATGAG.